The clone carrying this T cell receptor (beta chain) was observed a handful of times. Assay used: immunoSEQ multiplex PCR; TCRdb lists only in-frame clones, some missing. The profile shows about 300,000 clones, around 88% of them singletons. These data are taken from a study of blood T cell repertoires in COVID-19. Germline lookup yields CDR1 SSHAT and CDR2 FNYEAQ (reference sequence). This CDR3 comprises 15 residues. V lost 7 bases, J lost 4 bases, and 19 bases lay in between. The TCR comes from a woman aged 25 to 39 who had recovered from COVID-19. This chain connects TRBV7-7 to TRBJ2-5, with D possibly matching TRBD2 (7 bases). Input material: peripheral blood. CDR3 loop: CASTPGAGAGETQYF. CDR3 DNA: TGTGCCAGCACCCCGGGTGCGGGGGCGGGAGAGACCCAGTACTTC.